A single sample gave rise to the 16 T cell receptor beta chains below, sequenced in a study of T-cell reconstitution after alpha-beta-depleted transplantation in children. Unique molecular identifiers tagged the TCRbeta library. TCRdb reanalysed the PCR reads using MiXCR and keeps one entry per CDR3 protein. The sample lists 540,000 or so distinct CDR3 sequences, about 23% seen once, with 11% to 15% in the top ten. The starting material was PBMCs, mostly from graft donor cells, obtained 360 days after TCRalphabeta/CD19-depleted stem cell transplant. The receptors originated from a boy less than two years old who had a stem cell transplant for acute myeloid leukemia, so the T cells may come from the graft donor.

This clonotype was seen many times. The genes are TRBV20-1 and TRBJ2-5; D remains ambiguous. The CDR3 contains 11 residues. Trimming shortened V by 3 bases and J by 4 bases, and 6 bases separated the two germline ends. Germline V gene data show CDR1 as DFQATT and CDR2 as SNEGSKA (reference sequence). For the CDR3, the DNA is TGCAGTGCTAGTAGTCCAGAGACCCAGTACTTC. It is translated as CSASSPETQYF.

A few counts support this clonotype. V usage is TRBV7-3 and J usage is TRBJ1-5, with 9 bases lining up with TRBD1. The CDR3 totals 17 residues. Trimming cost V 1 base and J 2 bases; bases outside gene matches: 6. CDR1 SGHTA and CDR2 FQGTGA come from the germline V gene. The DNA of the CDR3 is TGTGCCAGCAGCTTAAGGGGGGGACAGGGAGGCAATCAGCCCCAGCATTTT. Encoded protein: CASSLRGGQGGNQPQHF.

V gene TRBV21-1 combines with J gene TRBJ2-5; the table names TRBD1, a call not compared with the DNA. TRBV21-1 corresponds to a pseudogene. There are 14 residues in the CDR3. CDR3 sequence reads: CASSKEGGKVSQYF. CDR3 coding DNA: TGTGCCAGCAGCAAAGAGGGGGGGAAAGTCTCCCAGTACTTC.

The rearrangement links TRBV6-2 or TRBV6-3 to TRBJ2-7, with D perhaps matching TRBD1 (6 bases). CDR3 size: 11 residues. CDR1 and CDR2 from the germline V gene are MNHEY and SVGEGT. The CDR3 DNA follows: TGTGCCAGCAGCCAGGGGCAGGTTTTCCGCGTC. This translates into CASSQGQVFRV.

This clonotype was found a few times. V gene TRBV6-4 combines with J gene TRBJ2-3, with 12 nucleotides matching TRBD2. CDR3 length: 13 amino acids. Trimming at V came to 6 bases and at J to 9 bases, leaving 4 bases not matched to a gene. Germline CDR1 and CDR2: MRHNA and SNTAGT. The CDR3 sequence: CASSPSGGATQYF. CDR3 sequence (DNA): TGTGCCAGCAGCCCTAGCGGGGGGGCCACGCAGTATTTT.

The rearrangement links TRBV6-2 or TRBV6-3 to TRBJ2-1, with 14 bases matching TRBD2. The V and J ends lost 2 bases and 7 bases, in that order; junction bases with no gene match: 4. This CDR3 is built from 16 residues. Germline V gene data show CDR1 as MNHEY and CDR2 as SVGEGT. The CDR3 DNA is TGTGCCAGCAGTTACCGACTAGCGGGGGGGAAGAATGAGCAGTTCTTC. This encodes CASSYRLAGGKNEQFF.

The V call is TRBV12-3 or TRBV12-4, the J call TRBJ2-1, with D perhaps matching TRBD1 or TRBD2 (6 bases each). The CDR3 totals 15 residues. Trimming took 3 bases from V and 0 from J, leaving 9 bases between them. CDR3 in DNA: TGTGCCAGCAGTTTTTGGGGGGCCTCCTACAATGAGCAGTTCTTC. It is translated as CASSFWGASYNEQFF.

The V call is TRBV12-3 or TRBV12-4, the J call TRBJ2-7, with D tentatively TRBD2 (6 bases). The CDR3 consists of 15 residues. V lost 6 bases and J 3 bases, leaving 18 bases between the germline ends. For the CDR3, the DNA is TGTGCCAGCAGGGTTCGGGGGAGTAACGACTACGAGCAGTACTTC. Translating gives CASRVRGSNDYEQYF.

This clonotype was observed a few times. V usage is TRBV15 and J usage is TRBJ2-1; TRBD1 matches at 9 bases. V was clipped by 4 bases and J by 10 bases; unmatched bases: 8. Germline values: CDR1 LNHNV, CDR2 YYDKDF (reference sequence). The CDR3 is 14 residues long. The CDR3 sequence: CATSMRTGGLEQFF. The CDR3 DNA sequence: TGTGCCACCAGCATGAGAACAGGGGGCTTGGAGCAGTTCTTC.

Notes on this clonotype: It may be a read error: a sequence one base away is much more abundant. The gene calls are TRBV20-1 and TRBJ2-3; the D gene is possibly TRBD1 (8 bases). This CDR3 has 15 residues. Germline V gives CDR1 DFQATT, CDR2 SNEGSKA (reference sequence). In DNA form, the CDR3 reads TGCTGTGCTAGCGGACAGGGTGGAAGCACAGATACGCAGTATTTT. This codes for CCASGQGGSTDTQYF.

This clonotype appeared many times. DNA of the CDR3: TGCAGTGCTGCCTCTACTAGCGGGGCTTACAATGAGCAGTTCTTC. As protein: CSAASTSGAYNEQFF. The J gene is TRBJ2-1, the V gene TRBV20-1, with 10 bases aligning to TRBD2. The V gene's germline CDR1 is DFQATT and CDR2 SNEGSKA (reference sequence). The CDR3 length is 15 residues. Trimming at V came to 5 bases and at J to 4 bases, leaving 8 bases not matched to a gene.

CDR3 sequence: CSAPRTSGGREQFF. In DNA, the CDR3 is TGCAGTGCGCCTAGGACTAGCGGGGGGCGGGAGCAGTTCTTC. The rearrangement uses TRBV20-1 and TRBJ2-1; TRBD2 matches 14 bases. From germline, CDR1 is DFQATT and CDR2 SNEGSKA (reference sequence). Losses at the gene ends were 6 bases for V and 10 bases for J; bases not matched to a gene: 8. This CDR3 spans 14 amino acids.

The chain uses TRBV30 and TRBJ2-1; 10 bases are shared with TRBD2. The length of the CDR3 is 18 residues. The germline gives CDR1 GTSNPN, CDR2 SVGIG (reference sequence). V dropped 3 bases and J dropped 0; count of bases not matched to a gene: 11. The CDR3 DNA follows: TGTGCCTGGAGGGGTCCTAGCGGGGGCCTCAGCTCCTACAATGAGCAGTTCTTC. Protein sequence: CAWRGPSGGLSSYNEQFF.

This clonotype was detected a few times. The chain employs TRBV5-1 and TRBJ2-1; D may correspond to TRBD1 or TRBD2 (7 bases each). Germline V gene data show CDR1 as SGHRS and CDR2 as YFSETQ. Trimming left V 4 bases short and J 2 bases short, with 19 bases between. CDR3 length equals 17 residues. DNA for the CDR3: TGCGCCAGCAGCGCCTCGATGGGAGGGGGCCCCTACAATGAGCAGTTCTTC. Its protein is CASSASMGGGPYNEQFF. The full variable domain, completed using reference TRBV5-1 and TRBJ2-1, is KAGVTQTPRYLIKTRGQQVTLSCSPISGHRSVSWYQQTPGQGLQFLFEYFSETQRNKGNFPGRFSGRQFSNSRSEMNVSTLELGDSALYLCASSASMGGGPYNEQFFGPGTRLTVL.

This clonotype occurred a few times. This chain links TRBV15 with TRBJ2-7, with a possible D match to TRBD1 (5 bases). CDR1 LNHNV and CDR2 YYDKDF come from the germline V gene (reference sequence). CDR3 length: 14 residues. The V end lost 0 bases, the J end lost 1 base, and 7 bases lay between the germline ends. The CDR3 nucleotides are TGTGCCACCAGCAGAGATACAGGTTCCTACGAGCAGTACTTC. As protein: CATSRDTGSYEQYF.

In its sample, this clonotype was seen a few times. The rearrangement links TRBV20-1 to TRBJ2-5, with TRBD2 matching 12 bases. V lost 6 bases, J lost 3 bases, and 17 bases stayed unmatched. The CDR3 extends over 18 amino acids. Germline CDR1 is DFQATT and CDR2 is SNEGSKA (reference sequence). The CDR3: CSAHRRPSGGAGKETQYF. DNA of the CDR3: TGCAGTGCACATAGAAGGCCTAGCGGGGGGGCGGGGAAAGAGACCCAGTACTTC.